This TCR beta chain emerged from a study of T-cell reconstitution after alpha-beta-depleted transplantation in children. Construction of the TCRbeta library involved unique molecular identifiers. TCRdb ran MiXCR on the PCR reads and lists one entry per CDR3 protein. This sample has about 600,000 distinct CDR3 sequences, with 13% found just once. The CDR3 length is 13 residues. V shed 7 bases and J shed 12 bases, with 19 bases lying between them. Germline CDR1 reads MDHEN; CDR2 reads SYDVKM. The rearrangement joins TRBV28 to TRBJ2-1; D might be TRBD2 (6 bases). The sequencing used PBMCs, mostly from graft donor cells, collected 360 days after TCRalphabeta/CD19-depleted stem cell transplant. The sequence was collected from a male patient aged 10-17 years who had a stem cell transplant for acute myeloid leukemia, so the T cells may come from the graft donor. The CDR3 protein is CASTVPQEGGQFF. DNA for the CDR3: TGTGCCAGCACCGTCCCCCAGGAGGGCGGGCAGTTCTTC.